Shown below are 11 T cell receptor beta chains from a single sample sequenced in a study of shared clonotypes between healthy human individuals (dated by TCRdb to about 2020). To prepare the library, the immunoSEQ multiplex PCR assay was applied. TCRdb carries this immuneACCESS record with in-frame sequences only. Its versions omit some clonotypes, under half of them owing to an unresolved V gene in the studies checked, with the rest unexplained. The sample contains about 490,000 clones, roughly 85% of them found a single time. Of the sample, roughly 12% is held by the ten largest clones. Sequencing used PBMCs. These receptors were obtained from a woman aged 40 to 50 in good health. Some clones in this sample may be carry-over from other donors' samples.

The chain recombines TRBV5-4 with TRBJ2-5, with 13 positions matching TRBD2. This CDR3 comprises 14 residues. Germline V CDR1 and CDR2: SGHNT, YYREEE (reference sequence). CDR3 residues: CALGLAGRQETQYF. CDR3 sequence (DNA): TGTGCTCTGGGACTAGCGGGAAGGCAAGAGACCCAGTACTTC.

The rearrangement links TRBV7-9 to TRBJ2-3; D call uncertain. This CDR3 region has 16 residues. Trimming took off 5 bases at V and 0 bases at J, with 15 bases between the two ends. Germline values: CDR1 SEHNR, CDR2 FQNEAQ (reference sequence). CDR3 nucleotides: TGTGCCAGCAGCCCGCGGATGCCCCCTAGCACAGATACGCAGTATTTT. This gives the protein CASSPRMPPSTDTQYF.

This clone has more than one count but fewer than ten. The junction differs from germline at one of its ends, possibly a read error. The V gene is TRBV6-4, the J gene TRBJ2-3, with 7 bases matching TRBD2. The CDR3 contains 15 residues. The germline V gene has CDR1 MRHNA and CDR2 SNTAGT. CDR3 nucleotide sequence: TGTGCCAGCCGTGAACGAGGCGGGAGCTCAGATACGCAGTATTTT. Translation gives CASRERGGSSDTQYF.

The rearrangement joins TRBV30 to TRBJ2-7, with 8 positions matching TRBD1. Trimming removed 0 bases from V and 6 bases from J; junction bases left unmatched: 7. This CDR3 region has 14 residues. Germline-derived CDR1 and CDR2 are GTSNPN and SVGIG (reference sequence). The CDR3 spells CAWSVWAGGSEQYF. CDR3 coding DNA: TGTGCCTGGAGTGTCTGGGCAGGGGGCAGCGAGCAGTACTTC. Full variable domain (remainder filled in from reference TRBV30 and TRBJ2-7): SQTIHQWPATLVQPVGSPLSLECTVEGTSNPNLYWYRQAAGRGLQLLFYSVGIGQISSEVPQNLSASRPQDRQFILSSKKLLLSDSGFYLCAWSVWAGGSEQYFGPGTRLTVT.

The count of this clone is one. The CDR3 DNA sequence: TGCGCCAGCAGGCCCCGGGGCGTTAGCACAGATACGCAGTATTTT. Its translation: CASRPRGVSTDTQYF. The chain recombines TRBV5-1 with TRBJ2-3; D tentatively reads TRBD1 or TRBD2 (5 bases each). Germline V gene lookup returns CDR1 SGHRS and CDR2 YFSETQ. Trimming stripped 5 bases from V and 0 bases from J, with 13 bases between. The length of the CDR3 is 15 residues.

V is TRBV27 and J is TRBJ2-7; weak D call: TRBD1 (6 bases). CDR3 size: 14 residues. Deletions cut 6 bases from V and 0 bases from J, with 12 bases between. CDR1 is MNHEY and CDR2 is SMNVEV in the germline V gene (reference sequence). The CDR3 DNA follows: TGTGCCAGCAGAAGCGACAGGATCTCCTACGAGCAGTACTTC. This codes for CASRSDRISYEQYF.

This clone was seen a single time. V is TRBV18 and J is TRBJ1-1; TRBD1 matches 9 bases. The germline V gene has CDR1 KGHSH and CDR2 LQKENI. The V and J ends lost 0 bases and 11 bases, in that order; junction bases with no gene match: 7. CDR3 length equals 14 residues. CDR3 DNA: TGTGCCAGCTCACCACCGTATCGGACAGGGGTTGCTTTCTTT. It is translated as CASSPPYRTGVAFF. Together with reference TRBV18 and TRBJ1-1, the CDR3 gives the full variable domain: NAGVMQNPRHLVRRRGQEARLRCSPMKGHSHVYWYRQLPEEGLKFMVYLQKENIIDESGMPKERFSAEFPKEGPSILRIQQVVRGDSAAYFCASSPPYRTGVAFFGQGTRLTVV.

This clone has more than one count but fewer than ten. This chain connects TRBV19 to TRBJ1-1; D gene ambiguous. The CDR3 contains 14 residues. CDR1 is LNHDA and CDR2 is SQIVND in the germline V gene (reference sequence). Trimming removed 3 bases at V and 8 bases at J, with 16 bases between. Here the CDR3 reads CASSIGGSAVEAFF. For the CDR3, the DNA is TGTGCCAGTAGTATCGGTGGCAGCGCGGTCGAAGCTTTCTTT.

The sample holds a few counts of this clone. V gene TRBV27 combines with J gene TRBJ2-6; TRBD1 agrees at 8 bases. CDR1 is MNHEY, CDR2 SMNVEV, per germline (reference sequence). The length of the CDR3 is 18 residues. The V gene end was trimmed by 4 bases and the J gene end by 0 bases; junction bases not matched to a gene: 8. CDR3 bases: TGTGCCAGCAGTTCTCTCGGACAGGGAGGCTCTGGGGCCAACGTCCTGACTTTC. It translates to CASSSLGQGGSGANVLTF.

The CDR3 DNA reads as TGTGCCAGCTCATCCTGGACAGGGGAGCCGGGAAGGGAGCTGTTTTTT. Translated: CASSSWTGEPGRELFF. The chain is built from TRBV18 and TRBJ2-2; 9 nucleotides line up with TRBD1. The CDR3 contains 16 residues. The V gene end was trimmed by 5 bases and the J gene end by 9 bases; junction bases not matched to a gene: 13. The V gene's germline CDR1 is KGHSH and CDR2 LQKENI.

Details on this clone: This CDR3 is also generated by other DNA sequences in the sample. This sequence joins TRBV18 and TRBJ2-7; 14 bases agree with TRBD2. The V segment lost 3 bases and the J segment 4 bases; nucleotides outside the gene matches: 2. CDR1 and CDR2 from the germline V gene are KGHSH and LQKENI. This CDR3 has 15 residues. The CDR3 bases are TGTGCCAGCTCACCTGGACTAGCGGGAGGTTACGAGCAGTACTTC. Its protein product is CASSPGLAGGYEQYF.